The rows below give T cell receptor beta chains drawn from one sample of a study of shared clonotypes between healthy human individuals. This table comes from immunoSEQ multiplex PCR, and its TCRdb copy is limited to in-frame clones, with some not included. Counted here are about 2 million clones, roughly 94% occurring once; the ten biggest clones make up approximately 0.13%. Sequences were obtained from naive CD4+ T cells sorted from blood. Every receptor here comes from a man aged 18 to 29 in good health. Each CDR3 is given with its conserved first and last residue.

v_call cdr3_aa
TRBV7-9 CASSKGGAERNQPQHF
TRBV5-1 CASSLTGAQETQYF
TRBV7-2 CASSLAATTSGRAIHEQYF
TRBV6-1 CASSQDRVDSPLHF
TRBV10-2 CASRDGTRTREQYF
TRBV11-2 CASSLDLETANYGYTF
TRBV5-5 CASSSAGETQYF
TRBV5-8 CASSFSGTGDTNEKLFF
TRBV5-1 CASHENQVTGELFF
TRBV19 CASSTGTDNSPLHF
TRBV10-1 CASSESSFPGDEQFF
TRBV10-3 CAISGGNPLGYTF
TRBV29-1 CSAWEGQGRPFF
TRBV2 CASSEEGASITDTQYF
TRBV10-2 CASSETGRYTEAFF
TRBV7-2 CASSSDVSGNTIYF
TRBV2 CASNGLEVGTDTQYF
TRBV11-2 CASSPSGWTQYF
TRBV9 CASSASGRAGTDTQYF
TRBV4-3 CASSPRARDTEAFF
TRBV6-1 CATSTQGNGNQPQHF
TRBV13 CASSLGPGLNEQYF
TRBV5-1 CASSPWTGSNQPQHF
TRBV7-9 CASSAGLAGVTQYF
TRBV28 CASISTGVDEQYF
TRBV2 CATAKDISNQPQHF
TRBV11-2 CASSLGTWVASSSTDTQYF
TRBV2 CASRASGGPMEDTQYF
TRBV18 CASSPQTGRVTEAFF
TRBV14 CASSGQVVGGSPLHF
TRBV4-1 CASSQDAGGAHSPLHF
TRBV4-3 CASYGRARGYTF
TRBV5-6 CASAGDRVSEQYF
TRBV4-3 CASSQDWTGVWSPLHF
TRBV6-5 CASSITRDTEAFF
TRBV5-1 CASSRSTTSMYADTQYF
TRBV7-8 CASSGTVSNQPQHF
TRBV6-5 CASGRGNTEAFF
TRBV25-1 CASSSSGSRNEQFF
TRBV7-9 CASSSYPGAETQYF
TRBV10-3 CAISGVGGYNEQFF
TRBV4-3 CASSQASGQAQETQYF
TRBV6-1 CASSEARGFGYGYTF